Reported below is one T cell receptor (beta chain). What antigen it recognizes has not been identified. No base quality information exists; no much larger clone differs at one position. Healthy HIV-negative adults with no recently reported acute infections or vaccinations were included as donors. Only Caucasian adults living in Nashville, Tennessee, USA were represented among the donors. CD8 memory samples were composed of magnetically selected CD45RO+ cells combined with CCR7-negative CD45RA+ effector memory (TemRA) cells. Blood was collected by leukapheresis, and PBMCs were isolated by Ficoll-Histopaque density gradient centrifugation and then cryopreserved in liquid nitrogen vapor phase. Analytical flow cytometry was used to check the purity and quantity of every magnetically sorted T cell population. From each sorted fraction, genomic DNA was isolated and quantified by UV absorbance on a Nanodrop 2000c.

The sample is drawn from a study of shared clonotypes between healthy human individuals (dated by TCRdb to 2020 to 2022). Study-level background: The cohort comprised a couple of women and three men aged 18 to 49 years. For each donor, three plates each were used for CD4 naive and CD4 memory, two plates were used for CD8 naive, and one plate was used for CD8 memory. The study deeply sequenced blood TCR repertoires of five healthy adults to estimate repertoire size and the extent of clonotype sharing between individuals. To increase sequencing depth and limit assay-specific biases, TCR repertoire library preparation and sequencing were carried out by different laboratories using diverse techniques. Each donor's leukapheresis produced roughly between roughly 0.94 and 9.5 billion PBMCs. Study-level results and caveats: Larger estimated clonotype richness was generally found for naive subsets than for memory subsets. Roughly 5.2% of naive CD4, roughly 3.5% of naive CD8, roughly 2.4% of memory CD4, and roughly 0.4% of memory CD8 clonotypes were shared across a few donors. Rarefaction of sorted-subset datasets indicated incomplete sequencing despite the large sequencing depth. Pairwise subsampling led to the expectation that sequencing depth would affect the degree of clonotype sharing among donors. Because the study included a small number of donors, the genetic and exposure-history diversity represented was limited. Clonotypes shared by all four sorted-subset donors showed higher generation probabilities than non-shared clonotypes. Sampling was restricted to blood, and TCR repertoires in tissue are likely to differ from TCR repertoires in blood.

Reading from cysteine to phenylalanine, the CDR3 counts 14 amino acids. Only the CDR3 DNA is retained, 42 bases long and in frame from the first base. CDR1 SEHNR and CDR2 FQNEAQ were looked up in the germline V gene (reference sequence). Trimming removed 5 bases from V and 4 bases from J, leaving 9 bases between the germline ends. Using the deep immunoSEQ assay, TCR CDR3 regions were amplified from genomic DNA by multiplex PCR. Extracted genomic DNA from each cell subset was distributed evenly across all wells of several immunoSEQ 96-well plates, and each plate was treated as a replicate. Each replicate PCR for sorted subsets received 150 to 250 ng genomic DNA, equal to tens of thousands of T cell genomes. Purified libraries were measured with a Qubit 3.0 fluorometer, size-checked on a Bioanalyzer 2100, and measured again with the KAPA Library Quantification kit. Every immunoSEQ 96-well plate was sequenced on a dedicated single-read 150-cycle Illumina NextSeq 550 flow cell. On the study's bioinformatics: The immunoSEQ output contained only junctional sequences without quality scores, so filtering could not match that applied to full-length reads. Sequences were annotated with PyIR, a Python wrapper for IgBLAST v1.9, and V/J genes and CDR3 were assigned using IMGT germline references. Reads were removed for weak V/J assignments (E-value above 1e-6), missing CDR3, stop codons, out-of-frame junctions, or ambiguous translated residues. V3J clonotypes were defined by identical inferred V gene, J gene, and CDR3 amino acid sequence. Percentage overlap between repertoires was computed as shared unique clonotypes divided by the size of the smaller repertoire. Three approaches were used to assess repertoire richness: RTK rarefaction, the Chao1 estimator, and Recon v2.1 estimates of unobserved clonotypes. Generation probabilities for all TCRbeta clonotypes obtained by the gDNA method from several donors were computed using OLGA. TCRdb re-hosts the immuneACCESS table, in-frame sequences only. Its copies lack some clones; in the studies checked, an unresolved V gene accounts for under half of them, and the cause for the rest is not known. The D gene and trimming were derived from the DNA, and the V and J assignments and clone size from that table. For this sample the table gives over 95,000 clones, of which about 63% were detected only once. Clones ranked in the top ten supply just under 25% of the sample.

The chain was built from TRBV7-9 and TRBJ2-6; confidence is insufficient to name the D gene. The clonotype originates from a woman aged 25 to 39 in good health. The material sequenced was memory CD8+ T cells sorted from blood. The cell subset or site label for this specimen denotes: CD45RO+ cells pooled with CCR7-negative TemRA cells. The CDR3 region reads CASSVTQGANVLTF. Here is the DNA: TGTGCCAGCAGCGTCACGCAGGGGGCCAACGTCCTGACTTTC.